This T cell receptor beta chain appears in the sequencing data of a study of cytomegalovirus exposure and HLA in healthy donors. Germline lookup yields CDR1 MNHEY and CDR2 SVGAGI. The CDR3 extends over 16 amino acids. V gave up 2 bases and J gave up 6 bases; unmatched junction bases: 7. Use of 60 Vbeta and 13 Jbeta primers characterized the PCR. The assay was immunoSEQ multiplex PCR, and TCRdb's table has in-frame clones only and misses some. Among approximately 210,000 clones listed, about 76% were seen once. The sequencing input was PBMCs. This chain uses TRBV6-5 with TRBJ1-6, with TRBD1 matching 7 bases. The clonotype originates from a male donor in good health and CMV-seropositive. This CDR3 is CASSYQPNRGNSPLHF. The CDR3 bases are TGTGCCAGCAGTTACCAACCCAACAGGGGTAATTCACCCCTCCACTTT.